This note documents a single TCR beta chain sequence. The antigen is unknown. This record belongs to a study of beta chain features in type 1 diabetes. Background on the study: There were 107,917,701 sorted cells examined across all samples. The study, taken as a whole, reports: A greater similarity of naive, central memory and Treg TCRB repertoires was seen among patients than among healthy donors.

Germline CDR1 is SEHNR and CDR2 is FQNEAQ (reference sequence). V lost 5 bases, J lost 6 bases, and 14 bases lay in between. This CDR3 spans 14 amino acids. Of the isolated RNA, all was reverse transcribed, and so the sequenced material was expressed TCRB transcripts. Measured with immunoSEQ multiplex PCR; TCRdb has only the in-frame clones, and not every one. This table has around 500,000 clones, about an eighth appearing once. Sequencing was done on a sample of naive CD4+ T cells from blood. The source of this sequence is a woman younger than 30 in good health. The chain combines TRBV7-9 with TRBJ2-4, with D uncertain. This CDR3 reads CASSLITPGNIQYF. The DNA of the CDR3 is TGTGCCAGCAGCCTTATCACCCCGGGAAACATTCAGTACTTC. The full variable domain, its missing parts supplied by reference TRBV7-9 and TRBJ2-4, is DTGVSQNPRHKITKRGQNVTFRCDPISEHNRLYWYRQTLGQGPEFLTYFQNEAQLEKSRLLSDRFSAERPKGSFSTLEIQRTEQGDSAMYLCASSLITPGNIQYFGAGTRLSVL.